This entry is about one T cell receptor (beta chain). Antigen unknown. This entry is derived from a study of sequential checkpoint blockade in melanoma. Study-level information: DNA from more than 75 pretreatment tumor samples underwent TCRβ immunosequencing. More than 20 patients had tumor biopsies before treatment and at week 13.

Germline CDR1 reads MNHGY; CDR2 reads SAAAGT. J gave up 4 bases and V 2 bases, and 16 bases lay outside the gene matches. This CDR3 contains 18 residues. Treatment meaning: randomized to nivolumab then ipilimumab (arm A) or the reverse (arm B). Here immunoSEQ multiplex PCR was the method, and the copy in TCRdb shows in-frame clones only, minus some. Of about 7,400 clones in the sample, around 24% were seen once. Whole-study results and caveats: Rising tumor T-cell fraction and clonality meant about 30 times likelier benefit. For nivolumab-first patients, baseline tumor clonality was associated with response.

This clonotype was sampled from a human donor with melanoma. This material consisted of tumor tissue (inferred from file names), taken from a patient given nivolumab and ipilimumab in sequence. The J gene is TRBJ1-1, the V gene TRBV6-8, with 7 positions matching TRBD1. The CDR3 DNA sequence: TGTGCCAGCAGTTACGTCCCTGGTCAGGGGGGTTTTGGCACTGAAGCTTTCTTT. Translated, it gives CASSYVPGQGGFGTEAFF.